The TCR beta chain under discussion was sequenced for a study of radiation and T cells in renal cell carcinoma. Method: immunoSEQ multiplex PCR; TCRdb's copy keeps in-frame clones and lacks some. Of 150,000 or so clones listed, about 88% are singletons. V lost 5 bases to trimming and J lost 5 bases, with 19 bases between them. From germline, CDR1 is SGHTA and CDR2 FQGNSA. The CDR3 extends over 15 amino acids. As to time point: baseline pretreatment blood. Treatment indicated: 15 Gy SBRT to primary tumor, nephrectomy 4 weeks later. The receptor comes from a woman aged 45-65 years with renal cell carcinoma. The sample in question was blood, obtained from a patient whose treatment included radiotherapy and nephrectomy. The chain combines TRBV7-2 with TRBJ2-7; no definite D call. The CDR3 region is CASSPRRNIYDEQYF. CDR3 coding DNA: TGTGCCAGCAGCCCACGTAGAAATATATACGACGAGCAGTACTTC.